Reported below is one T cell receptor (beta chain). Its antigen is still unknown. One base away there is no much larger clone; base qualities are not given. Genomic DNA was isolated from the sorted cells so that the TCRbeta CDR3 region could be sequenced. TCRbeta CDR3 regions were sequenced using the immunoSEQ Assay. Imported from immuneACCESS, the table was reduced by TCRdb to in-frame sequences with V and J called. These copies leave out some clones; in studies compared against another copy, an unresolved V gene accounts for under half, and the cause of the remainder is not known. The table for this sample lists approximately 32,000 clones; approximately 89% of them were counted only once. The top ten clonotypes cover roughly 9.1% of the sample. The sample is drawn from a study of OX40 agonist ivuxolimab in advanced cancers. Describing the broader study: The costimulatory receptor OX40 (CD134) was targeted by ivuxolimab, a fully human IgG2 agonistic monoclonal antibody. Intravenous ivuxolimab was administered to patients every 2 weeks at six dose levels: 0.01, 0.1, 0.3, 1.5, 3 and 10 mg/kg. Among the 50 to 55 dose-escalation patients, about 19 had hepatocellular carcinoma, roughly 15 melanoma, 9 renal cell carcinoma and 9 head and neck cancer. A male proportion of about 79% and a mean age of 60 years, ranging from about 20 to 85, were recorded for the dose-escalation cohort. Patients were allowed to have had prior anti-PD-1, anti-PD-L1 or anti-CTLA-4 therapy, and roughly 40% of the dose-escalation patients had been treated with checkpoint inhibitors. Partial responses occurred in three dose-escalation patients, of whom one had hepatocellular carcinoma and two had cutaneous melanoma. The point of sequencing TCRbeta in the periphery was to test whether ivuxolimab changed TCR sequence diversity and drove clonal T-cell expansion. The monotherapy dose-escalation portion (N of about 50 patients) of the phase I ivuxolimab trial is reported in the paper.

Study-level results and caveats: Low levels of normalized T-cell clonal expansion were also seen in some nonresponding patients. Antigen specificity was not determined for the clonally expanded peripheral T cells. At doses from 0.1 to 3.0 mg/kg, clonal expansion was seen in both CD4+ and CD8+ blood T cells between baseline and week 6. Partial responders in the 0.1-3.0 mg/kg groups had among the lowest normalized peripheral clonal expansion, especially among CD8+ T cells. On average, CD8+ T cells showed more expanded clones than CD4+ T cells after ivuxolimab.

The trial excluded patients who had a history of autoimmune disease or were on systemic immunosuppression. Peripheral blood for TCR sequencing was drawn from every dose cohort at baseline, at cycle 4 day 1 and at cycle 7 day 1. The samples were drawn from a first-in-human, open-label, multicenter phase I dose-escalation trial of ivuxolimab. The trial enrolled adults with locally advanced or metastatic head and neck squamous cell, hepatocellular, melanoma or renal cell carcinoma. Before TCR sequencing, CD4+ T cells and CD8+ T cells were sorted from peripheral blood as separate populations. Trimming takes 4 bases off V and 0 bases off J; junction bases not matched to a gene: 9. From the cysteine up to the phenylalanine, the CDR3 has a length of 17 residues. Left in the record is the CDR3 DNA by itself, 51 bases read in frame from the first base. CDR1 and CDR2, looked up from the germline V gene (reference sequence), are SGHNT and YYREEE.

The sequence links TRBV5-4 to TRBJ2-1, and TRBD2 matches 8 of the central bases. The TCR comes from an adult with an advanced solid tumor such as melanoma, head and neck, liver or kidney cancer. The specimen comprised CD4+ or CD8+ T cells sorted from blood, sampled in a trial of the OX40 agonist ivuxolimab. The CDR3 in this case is CASSRGGSGSSYNEQFF. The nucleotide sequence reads TGTGCCAGCAGCCGCGGGGGGAGCGGGAGCTCCTACAATGAGCAGTTCTTC. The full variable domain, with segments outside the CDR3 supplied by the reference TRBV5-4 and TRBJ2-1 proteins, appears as ETGVTQSPTHLIKTRGQQVTLRCSSQSGHNTVSWYQQALGQGPQFIFQYYREEENGRGNFPPRFSGLQFPNYSSELNVNALELDDSALYLCASSRGGSGSSYNEQFFGPGTRLTVL.